Each of the 28 T cell receptor beta chains below was sequenced from the same sample in a study of CD8+CD57+ T cells in acquired aplastic anemia. The TCR beta profiling, which covered VDJ combination and CDR3 sequence, was carried out using genomic DNA as the template. TCRdb itself ran the reads through MiXCR, one entry per CDR3 protein. The repertoire holds some 200,000 distinct CDR3 sequences, less than 60% seen once, with 8.5% to 10% in the top ten. The sequenced patients had an expansion of CD8+CD57+ cells seen by flow cytometry. Sequencing input: sorted CD4+, CD8+, or CD8+CD57+ T cells (not recorded which) from PBMCs. The receptor set was obtained from a human donor with aplastic anemia.

This clonotype was counted ten times or more. V gene TRBV20-1 combines with J gene TRBJ1-2; possibly TRBD1 for D (5 bases). The CDR3 length is 16 residues. Trimming left V 0 bases short and J 4 bases short, with 18 bases between. Germline V gene sequence: CDR1 DFQATT, CDR2 SNEGSKA (reference sequence). CDR3 region: CSARDFIQGSSYGYTF. CDR3 bases: TGCAGTGCTAGAGATTTCATTCAGGGATCGAGCTATGGCTACACCTTC.

Many counts were recorded for this clonotype. CDR3 loop: CASSSGREQYF. The DNA for the CDR3 is TGTGCCAGCAGTTCCGGCCGCGAGCAGTACTTC. The V gene is TRBV6-5, the J gene TRBJ2-7, with D unclear. From germline, CDR1 is MNHEY and CDR2 SVGAGI. V gave up 4 bases and J gave up 6 bases, with 7 bases separating them. This CDR3 region has 11 residues.

This clonotype was detected once. The rearrangement links TRBV27 to TRBJ1-6, with D possibly being TRBD1 (5 bases). The CDR3 runs to 13 residues. Germline loops: CDR1 MNHEY, CDR2 SMNVEV (reference sequence). Trimming pared 6 bases from V and 14 bases from J, leaving 17 bases between. In nucleotides, the CDR3 is TGTGCCAGCAGGAAAGGCAGGGTTAGTACCCTCCACTTT. This sequence encodes CASRKGRVSTLHF.

This chain joins TRBV11-1 and TRBJ1-1; TRBD1 might be the D (5 bases). Germline assignment: CDR1 SGHAT and CDR2 FQDESV (reference sequence). The CDR3 consists of 17 residues. V dropped 6 bases and J dropped 5 bases, with 25 bases sitting between them. Written as DNA, the CDR3 is TGTGCCAGCAGGCCCCAACATGGCCCGGGACGGGGGACTGAAGCTTTCTTT. Translation: CASRPQHGPGRGTEAFF.

As concerns this clonotype: A junction boundary mismatches the germline segment, possibly from a read error. The chain is built from TRBV11-2 and TRBJ2-3; 8 bases are shared with TRBD2. The CDR3 is 16 residues long. Germline-derived CDR1 and CDR2 are SGHAT and FQNNGV. The CDR3 bases are TGTGCCAGCAGTCCCAACGGGGGGGCGGCTTCAGATACGCAGGATTTT. It codes for CASSPNGGAASDTQDF.

The chain uses TRBV19 and TRBJ1-6; perhaps TRBD1 as D (5 bases). The CDR3 contains 14 residues. Germline-derived CDR1 and CDR2 are LNHDA and SQIVND (reference sequence). The germline V and J ends were trimmed by 11 bases and 7 bases, with 18 bases remaining between them. The CDR3 loop reads CAGGGSVENSPLHF. The CDR3 coding sequence is TGTGCCGGTGGGGGGAGCGTGGAGAATTCACCCCTCCACTTT.

This chain links TRBV24-1 with TRBJ2-3, with 8 bases matching TRBD1. CDR3 length equals 16 residues. J lost 6 bases, V lost 0 bases, and 7 bases had no gene match. Germline loops: CDR1 KGHDR, CDR2 SFDVKD. CDR3 protein: CATSDLQGAVADTQYF. CDR3 DNA: TGTGCCACCAGTGATTTGCAGGGGGCGGTTGCGGATACGCAGTATTTT.

V gene TRBV5-4 combines with J gene TRBJ1-2, with 7 bases fitting TRBD1. Germline CDR1 is SGHNT and CDR2 is YYREEE (reference sequence). V was pared by 3 bases and J by 3 bases, with 2 bases of the junction left unmatched. The CDR3 has 13 residues. CDR3 sequence reads: CASSWGQHYGYTF. The CDR3 nucleotides read TGTGCCAGCAGCTGGGGACAGCACTATGGCTACACCTTC.

This clonotype occurred many times. Compared with germline, one end of the junction differs, possibly owing to a read error. The gene calls are TRBV7-7 and TRBJ2-7; 7 positions agree with TRBD1. CDR1 is SSHAT and CDR2 is FNYEAQ in the germline V gene (reference sequence). The CDR3 covers 14 residues. CDR3 coding DNA: TGTGCTAGCAGCCCCGGACAGGCTACCTACGAGCAGTACTTC. The encoded protein is CASSPGQATYEQYF.

The gene calls are TRBV7-6 and TRBJ2-1; 8 positions match TRBD2. The junction had 6 bases not matched to a gene; V was cut back by 8 bases and J by 9 bases. CDR3 length: 12 amino acids. CDR1 is SGHVS, CDR2 FNYEAQ, per germline. The CDR3 DNA reads TGTGCCAGCCGCGGGGGGCCGGGTGAGCAGTTCTTC. This sequence encodes CASRGGPGEQFF.

A remark on this clonotype: A much larger clone lies a single base off, so this may be a read error. The chain employs TRBV20-1 and TRBJ2-3; weak D call: TRBD2 (7 bases). The CDR3 spans 13 residues. The germline CDR1 and CDR2 sequences are DFQATT and SNEGSKA (reference sequence). V was pared by 8 bases and J by 1 base, with 13 bases between. The CDR3: CSRGGAGTDTQYF. The DNA of the CDR3 is TGCAGTAGGGGGGGGGCCGGCACAGATACGCAGTATTTT.

The V and J genes are TRBV29-1 and TRBJ2-3; D possibly corresponds to TRBD2 (6 bases). CDR1 and CDR2 from the germline V gene are SQVTM and ANQGSEA. This CDR3 has 12 amino acids. The V gene lost 8 bases and the J gene lost 6 bases, with 15 bases spanning the gap. CDR3 nucleotides: TGCAGCTATTCGGCGGGACGGGATACGCAGTATTTT. Encoded protein: CSYSAGRDTQYF.

The CDR3 DNA sequence: TGCGCCAGCAGCCAAGGGACAGGCGGTGCGAGCCCAGATACGCAGTATTTT. It is translated as CASSQGTGGASPDTQYF. The J gene is TRBJ2-3, the V gene TRBV4-3; 7 bases are a match to TRBD1. CDR1 is LGHNA, CDR2 YSLEER, per germline. J was trimmed by 4 bases and V by 1 base; bases with no gene match: 11. The CDR3 contains 17 residues.

V and J are TRBV19 and TRBJ2-1; D is perhaps TRBD2 (6 bases). This CDR3 has 17 residues. V lost 3 bases and J 0 bases, leaving 15 bases between the germline ends. CDR1 and CDR2 (germline): LNHDA, SQIVND (reference sequence). CDR3 in amino acids: CASSIPPGLGSYNEQFF. As DNA, the CDR3 is TGTGCCAGTAGTATTCCACCGGGACTCGGCTCCTACAATGAGCAGTTCTTC.

This chain connects TRBV7-3 to TRBJ2-5; TRBD1 is a possible D gene (6 bases). The CDR3 length is 13 residues. V dropped 5 bases and J dropped 5 bases, with 12 bases sitting between them. Per germline, CDR1 SGHTA and CDR2 FQGTGA. The DNA of the CDR3 is TGTGCCAGCAGCCGCACAGGGCACGAGACCCAGTACTTC. This translates into CASSRTGHETQYF.

This rearrangement joins TRBV19 to TRBJ1-6; 10 bases match TRBD1. Germline lookup yields CDR1 LNHDA and CDR2 SQIVND (reference sequence). The CDR3 totals 15 residues. The trim removed 4 bases at V and 6 bases at J, leaving 3 bases unmatched. The DNA for the CDR3 is TGTGCCAGTAGTACCGGGACAGGGGTTAATTCACCCCTCCACTTT. Protein product: CASSTGTGVNSPLHF.

This clonotype was seen ten or more times. The chain uses TRBV20-1 and TRBJ2-7; D unresolved. This CDR3 region has 14 residues. In germline, CDR1 is DFQATT, CDR2 SNEGSKA (reference sequence). The germline V and J ends were trimmed by 5 bases and 1 base, with 15 bases remaining between them. CDR3 loop: CSAVLEYESYEQYF. The CDR3 bases are TGCAGTGCTGTCTTAGAGTACGAATCCTACGAGCAGTACTTC.

The genes are TRBV19 and TRBJ2-5; D is possibly TRBD2 (5 bases). The CDR3 runs to 13 residues. In germline, CDR1 is LNHDA, CDR2 SQIVND (reference sequence). Trimming cost V 5 bases and J 0 bases, with 7 bases left between them. The CDR3 coding sequence is TGTGCCAGTAGTCCGGGATACCAAGAGACCCAGTACTTC. Translation: CASSPGYQETQYF.

This chain connects TRBV19 to TRBJ2-5, with TRBD2 matching over 8 bases. The CDR3 totals 13 residues. Germline V lookup: CDR1 LNHDA, CDR2 SQIVND (reference sequence). The trim removed 3 bases at V and 5 bases at J, leaving 2 bases unmatched. This chain's CDR3 is CASSISGEETQYF. The CDR3 DNA is TGTGCCAGTAGTATTAGCGGGGAGGAGACCCAGTACTTC.

This clonotype has just one count. The CDR3 DNA follows: TGCGCCAGCAGTGAACTGGTGGGCCTTTTCAATGAGCAGTTCTTC. Translated: CASSELVGLFNEQFF. The rearrangement links TRBV10-1 to TRBJ2-1; no reliable D call. The germline CDR1 and CDR2 sequences are WNHNN and SYGVQD (reference sequence). The CDR3 runs 15 residues. Trimming left V 3 bases short and J 6 bases short, with 15 bases between.

A note on this clonotype: The conserved phenylalanine or tryptophan normally closing the CDR3 is absent here, so this likely arose from a read error. The chain combines TRBV6-2 or TRBV6-3 with TRBJ1-1; no reliable D call. Trimming took 2 bases from V and 4 from J, leaving 14 bases between them. From germline, CDR1 is MNHEY and CDR2 SVGEGT. The CDR3 loop spans 15 amino acids. This CDR3 reads CASSYAGPGGTEAFL. In nucleotides, the CDR3 is TGTGCCAGCAGTTACGCCGGGCCCGGTGGCACTGAAGCTTTCCTT.

This clonotype showed up many times. The V call is TRBV7-9, the J call TRBJ2-7, with 13 nucleotides matching TRBD2. V gave up 1 base and J gave up 4 bases; unmatched junction bases: 4. The CDR3 contains 16 residues. Looked up from germline, CDR1 is SEHNR and CDR2 is FQNEAQ (reference sequence). The CDR3 loop reads CASSLGTSGSRYEQYF. The CDR3 region has the DNA TGTGCCAGCAGCTTAGGGACTAGCGGGAGTAGGTACGAGCAGTACTTC.

The chain combines TRBV20-1 with TRBJ2-7; 12 positions match TRBD2. CDR3 length equals 14 residues. With V trimmed by 5 bases and J by 4 bases, 6 bases remained unmatched. Germline-derived CDR1 and CDR2 are DFQATT and SNEGSKA (reference sequence). The CDR3 sequence: CSAEPTSGRYEQYF. For the CDR3, the DNA is TGCAGTGCTGAACCTACTAGCGGGAGGTACGAGCAGTACTTC.

This clonotype was counted at least ten times. The rearrangement links TRBV2 to TRBJ1-3; D perhaps matches TRBD1 (5 bases). V lost 3 bases to trimming and J lost 0 bases, with 9 bases between them. The V gene's germline CDR1 is SNHLY and CDR2 FYNNEI. This CDR3 region has 15 residues. This CDR3 reads CASSEEGLSGNTIYF. The DNA of the CDR3 is TGTGCCAGCAGTGAGGAGGGACTCTCTGGAAACACCATATATTTT. Full variable domain (remainder filled in from reference TRBV2 and TRBJ1-3): EPEVTQTPSHQVTQMGQEVILRCVPISNHLYFYWYRQILGQKVEFLVSFYNNEISEKSEIFDDQFSVERPDGSNFTLKIRSTKLEDSAMYFCASSEEGLSGNTIYFGEGSWLTVV.

This clonotype has only a few counts. CDR3 amino acids: CASSHGQGAKSYGYTF. The CDR3 coding sequence is TGCGCCAGCAGTCACGGACAGGGGGCGAAGAGCTATGGCTACACCTTC. The chain uses TRBV5-1 and TRBJ1-2; 11 nucleotides agree with TRBD1. The CDR3 extends over 16 amino acids. V lost 5 bases, J lost 4 bases, and 10 bases stayed unmatched. From germline, CDR1 is SGHRS and CDR2 YFSETQ. The full variable domain, in which reference TRBV5-1 and TRBJ1-2 provide the parts outside the CDR3, is KAGVTQTPRYLIKTRGQQVTLSCSPISGHRSVSWYQQTPGQGLQFLFEYFSETQRNKGNFPGRFSGRQFSNSRSEMNVSTLELGDSALYLCASSHGQGAKSYGYTFGSGTRLTVV.

At least ten counts were recorded for this clonotype. The chain joins TRBV5-1 to TRBJ2-2; 7 nucleotides match TRBD1. Trimming took 0 bases from V and 4 from J; bases not matched to a gene: 3. This CDR3 region has 15 residues. Per germline, CDR1 SGHRS and CDR2 YFSETQ. The CDR3: CASSLAAGGTGELFF. The CDR3, as DNA: TGCGCCAGCAGCTTGGCCGCAGGGGGCACCGGGGAGCTGTTTTTT.

The CDR3 protein is CASSPERQGYNEQFF. DNA of the CDR3: TGTGCCAGCTCACCAGAGCGGCAGGGCTACAATGAGCAGTTCTTC. V and J are TRBV18 and TRBJ2-1; D tentatively reads TRBD1 or TRBD2 (5 bases each). The CDR3 is 15 residues long. Germline V gives CDR1 KGHSH, CDR2 LQKENI. V was shortened by 2 bases and J by 3 bases, with 11 bases between the two germline ends.

In regard to this clonotype: This could be a read error, since a much larger clone is one nucleotide away. The CDR3 DNA reads as TGTGCCAGCACCAGGACGGCCCCGGAGACCCAGTACTTC. It specifies CASTRTAPETQYF. The genes are TRBV2 and TRBJ2-5; D not certain. The germline gives CDR1 SNHLY, CDR2 FYNNEI. Trimming left V 7 bases short and J 5 bases short, with 14 bases between. CDR3 length: 13 amino acids. Full variable domain (outside the CDR3, taken from reference TRBV2 and TRBJ2-5): EPEVTQTPSHQVTQMGQEVILRCVPISNHLYFYWYRQILGQKVEFLVSFYNNEISEKSEIFDDQFSVERPDGSNFTLKIRSTKLEDSAMYFCASTRTAPETQYFGPGTRLLVL.